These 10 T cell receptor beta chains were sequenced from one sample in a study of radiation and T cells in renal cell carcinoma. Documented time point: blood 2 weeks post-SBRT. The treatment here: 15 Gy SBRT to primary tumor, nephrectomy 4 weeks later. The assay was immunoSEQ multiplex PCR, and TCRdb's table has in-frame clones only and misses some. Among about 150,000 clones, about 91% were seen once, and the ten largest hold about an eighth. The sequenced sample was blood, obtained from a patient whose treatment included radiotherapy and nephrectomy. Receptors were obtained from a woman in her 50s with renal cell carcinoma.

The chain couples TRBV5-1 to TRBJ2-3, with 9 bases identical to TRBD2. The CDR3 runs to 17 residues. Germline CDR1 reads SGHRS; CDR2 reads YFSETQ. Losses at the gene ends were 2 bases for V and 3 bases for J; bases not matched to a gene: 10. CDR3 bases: TGCGCCAGCAGCTTTGGAGGCCTAGCGGGGTGGACAGATACGCAGTATTTT. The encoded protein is CASSFGGLAGWTDTQYF.

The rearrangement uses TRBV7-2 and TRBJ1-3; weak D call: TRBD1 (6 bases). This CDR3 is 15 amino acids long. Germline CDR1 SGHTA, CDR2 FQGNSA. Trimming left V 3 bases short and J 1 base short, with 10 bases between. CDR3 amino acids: CASSFPTGSGNTIYF. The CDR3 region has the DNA TGTGCCAGCAGCTTTCCAACAGGGTCTGGAAACACCATATATTTT.

The CDR3 is CASSFRQGMEEKLFF. The CDR3 coding sequence is TGTGCCAGCAGCTTTAGACAGGGAATGGAAGAAAAACTGTTTTTT. This chain connects TRBV7-9 to TRBJ1-4, with 7 bases identical to TRBD1. This CDR3 is 15 amino acids long. From germline, CDR1 is SEHNR and CDR2 FQNEAQ (reference sequence). The ends lost 3 bases at V and 8 bases at J; junction bases unmatched: 9. The full variable domain, completed using reference TRBV7-9 and TRBJ1-4, is DTGVSQNPRHKITKRGQNVTFRCDPISEHNRLYWYRQTLGQGPEFLTYFQNEAQLEKSRLLSDRFSAERPKGSFSTLEIQRTEQGDSAMYLCASSFRQGMEEKLFFGSGTQLSVL.

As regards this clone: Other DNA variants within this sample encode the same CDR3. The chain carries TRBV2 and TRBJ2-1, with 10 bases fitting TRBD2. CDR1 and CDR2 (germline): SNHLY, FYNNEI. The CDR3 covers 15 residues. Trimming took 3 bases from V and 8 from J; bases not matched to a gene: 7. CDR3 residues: CASSERSGGAYEQFF. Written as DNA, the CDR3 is TGTGCCAGCAGTGAGAGGAGCGGGGGGGCCTATGAGCAGTTCTTC.

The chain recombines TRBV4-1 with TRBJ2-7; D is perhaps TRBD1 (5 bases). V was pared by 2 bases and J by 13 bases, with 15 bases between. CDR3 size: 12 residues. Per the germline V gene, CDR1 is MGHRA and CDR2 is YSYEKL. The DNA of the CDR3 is TGCGCCAGCAGCCAACCAACAGGACCCGTCTACTTC. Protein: CASSQPTGPVYF.

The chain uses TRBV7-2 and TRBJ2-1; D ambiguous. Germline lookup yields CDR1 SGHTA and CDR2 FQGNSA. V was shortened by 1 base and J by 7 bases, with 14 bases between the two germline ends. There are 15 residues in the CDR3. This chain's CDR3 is CASSLVFGWGNEQFF. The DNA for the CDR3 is TGTGCCAGCAGCTTAGTGTTTGGGTGGGGTAATGAGCAGTTCTTC.

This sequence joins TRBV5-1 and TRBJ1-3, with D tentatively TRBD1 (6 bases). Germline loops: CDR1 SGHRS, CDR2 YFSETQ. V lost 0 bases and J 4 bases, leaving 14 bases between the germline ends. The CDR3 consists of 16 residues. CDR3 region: CASSLASPGEGNTIYF. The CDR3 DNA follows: TGCGCCAGCAGCTTGGCCAGCCCAGGGGAAGGAAACACCATATATTTT.

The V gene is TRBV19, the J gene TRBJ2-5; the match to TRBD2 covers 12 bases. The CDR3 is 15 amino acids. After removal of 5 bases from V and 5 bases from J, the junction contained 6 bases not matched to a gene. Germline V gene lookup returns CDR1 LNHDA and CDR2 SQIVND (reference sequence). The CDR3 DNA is TGTGCCAGTAGTCCTCTAGCGGGGGGGCCGGAGACCCAGTACTTC. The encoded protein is CASSPLAGGPETQYF.

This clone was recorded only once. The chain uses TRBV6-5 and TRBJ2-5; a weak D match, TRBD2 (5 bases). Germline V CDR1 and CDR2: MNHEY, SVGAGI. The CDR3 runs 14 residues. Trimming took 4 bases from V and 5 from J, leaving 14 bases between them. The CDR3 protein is CASSSRGSLETQYF. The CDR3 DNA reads TGTGCCAGCAGTTCCCGAGGGTCCCTGGAGACCCAGTACTTC.

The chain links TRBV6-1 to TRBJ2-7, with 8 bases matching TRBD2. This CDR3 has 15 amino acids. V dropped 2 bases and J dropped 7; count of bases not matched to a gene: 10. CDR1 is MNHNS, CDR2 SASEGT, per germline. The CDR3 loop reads CASSEQAGEWEEQYF. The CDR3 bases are TGTGCCAGCAGTGAACAAGCGGGGGAGTGGGAGGAGCAGTACTTC.